This T cell receptor beta chain appears in the sequencing data of a study of identical twins. Study results and caveats: Invariant MAIT and iNKT cells are populations that could partly confound zero-insertion analyses.

Remarks on this clonotype: Its antigen remains unknown.

TCRdb re-called the 5' RACE reads through MiXCR, storing one row per CDR3 protein. The sample yields approximately 190,000 distinct CDR3 sequences, 15% seen once. CDR1 and CDR2 (germline): DFQATT, SNEGSKA (reference sequence). The CDR3 is made up of 14 amino acids. The V end lost 3 bases, the J end lost 2 bases, and 13 bases lay between the germline ends. These records were also assigned to another study, of T cells expressing NK-cell markers.

V is TRBV20-1 and J is TRBJ2-5, with D perhaps assigned TRBD1 or TRBD2 (6 bases each). Sequencing was performed on CD8+ T cells sorted from blood. The source is a woman between 18 and 30 years old in good health. The DNA for the CDR3 is TGCAGTGCTAGTAAGGGGGAGGCACAAGAGACCCAGTACTTC. As protein: CSASKGEAQETQYF.